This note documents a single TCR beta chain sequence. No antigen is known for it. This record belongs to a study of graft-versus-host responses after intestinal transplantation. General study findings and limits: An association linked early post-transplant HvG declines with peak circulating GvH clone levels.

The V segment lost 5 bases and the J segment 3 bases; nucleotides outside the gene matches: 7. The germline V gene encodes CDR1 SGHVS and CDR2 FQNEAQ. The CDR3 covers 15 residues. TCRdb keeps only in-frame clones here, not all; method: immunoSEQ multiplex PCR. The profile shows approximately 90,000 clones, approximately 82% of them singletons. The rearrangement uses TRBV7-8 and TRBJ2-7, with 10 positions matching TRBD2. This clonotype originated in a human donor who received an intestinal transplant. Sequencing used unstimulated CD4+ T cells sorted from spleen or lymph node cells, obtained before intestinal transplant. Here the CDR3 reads CASSPKGLAHYEQYF. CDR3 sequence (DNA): TGTGCCAGCAGCCCGAAGGGACTAGCGCACTACGAGCAGTACTTC.